These 11 T cell receptor beta chains originate from one sample sequenced in a study of cytomegalovirus exposure and HLA in healthy donors. PCR was performed using 60 Vbeta and 13 Jbeta primers. Sequencing was performed with immunoSEQ multiplex PCR; in TCRdb, only in-frame clones are kept and a portion is missing. There are a few hundred thousand clones in the sample; about 66% occur only once, and under 3% lies in the top ten. The sample consisted of PBMCs. The receptors shown here come from a female donor in good health and CMV-seronegative.

The chain employs TRBV18 and TRBJ2-2, with 9 bases lining up with TRBD1. With 2 bases clipped from V and 0 bases from J, the junction kept 1 base outside the gene matches. Germline lookup yields CDR1 KGHSH and CDR2 LQKENI. CDR3 length: 16 residues. In DNA form, the CDR3 reads TGTGCCAGCTCACCAGGGACAGGGCCGAACACCGGGGAGCTGTTTTTT. It codes for CASSPGTGPNTGELFF.

The chain carries TRBV27 and TRBJ2-7; TRBD2 agrees at 16 bases. Germline CDR1 is MNHEY and CDR2 is SMNVEV (reference sequence). This CDR3 region has 15 residues. The V and J ends lost 5 bases and 6 bases, in that order; junction bases with no gene match: 4. This chain's CDR3 is CASSRGTSGRGEQYF. In DNA, the CDR3 is TGTGCCAGCAGTAGAGGGACTAGCGGGAGGGGCGAGCAGTACTTC.

The table lists this clone with a count of one. The chain links TRBV19 to TRBJ2-7; TRBD1 matches at 12 bases. The length of the CDR3 is 15 residues. CDR1 LNHDA and CDR2 SQIVND come from the germline V gene (reference sequence). V was pared by 5 bases and J by 6 bases, with 8 bases of the junction left unmatched. CDR3 sequence reads: CASSGGDRGRFEQYF. CDR3 coding DNA: TGTGCCAGTAGTGGGGGGGACAGGGGGCGATTCGAGCAGTACTTC.

CDR3 sequence reads: CASSLSGERGYTF. The CDR3 coding sequence is TGTGCCAGCAGCTTGTCAGGGGAACGTGGCTACACCTTC. The chain joins TRBV5-5 to TRBJ1-2; possibly TRBD1 for D (6 bases). This CDR3 has 13 amino acids. Between the trimmed V and J ends, which lost 1 base and 7 bases, there was a span of 11 bases. Looked up from germline, CDR1 is SGHKS and CDR2 is YYEKEE (reference sequence).

This clone has more than one count but fewer than ten. Other nucleotide sequences in the sample specify the same CDR3. This chain joins TRBV28 and TRBJ2-2; TRBD2 matches 7 bases. Germline CDR1 reads MDHEN; CDR2 reads SYDVKM. V trimming: 6 bases; J trimming: 5 bases; junction bases outside the gene matches: 6. There are 14 residues in the CDR3. The DNA of the CDR3 is TGTGCCAGCAGCCCGGGACTATCGACCGGGGAGCTGTTTTTT. Protein: CASSPGLSTGELFF.

This clone was observed a few times. The chain is built from TRBV6-6 and TRBJ2-2; TRBD1 is a possible D gene (6 bases). V lost 7 bases to trimming and J lost 7 bases, with 16 bases between them. The CDR3 consists of 14 residues. Germline loops: CDR1 MNHNY, CDR2 SVGAGI (reference sequence). This CDR3 reads CASIIQGSGGELFF. As DNA, the CDR3 is TGTGCCAGCATCATACAGGGTTCAGGCGGGGAGCTGTTTTTT.

V is TRBV5-1 and J is TRBJ2-5; D perhaps matches TRBD1 (5 bases). CDR3 size: 14 residues. V lost 5 bases and J 5 bases, leaving 16 bases between the germline ends. Germline V CDR1 and CDR2: SGHRS, YFSETQ. In DNA, the CDR3 is TGCGCCAGCAGACCCCAGGGCCCCTTGGAGACCCAGTACTTC. This sequence encodes CASRPQGPLETQYF.

This sequence joins TRBV5-1 and TRBJ1-2, with D perhaps TRBD1 (5 bases). CDR1 and CDR2 from the germline V gene are SGHRS and YFSETQ. Deletions cut 3 bases from V and 7 bases from J, with 19 bases between. This CDR3 comprises 15 residues. This CDR3 is CASSWGGTETRGYTF. The CDR3 DNA reads TGCGCCAGCAGCTGGGGTGGGACTGAGACTCGTGGCTACACCTTC.

V usage is TRBV27 and J usage is TRBJ1-2; D may be TRBD1 (5 bases). There are 13 residues in the CDR3. Germline CDR1 and CDR2: MNHEY and SMNVEV (reference sequence). The ends were cut back, 4 bases at V and 8 bases at J, with 14 bases in the middle. CDR3 in amino acids: CASSSPGLIGYTF. In nucleotides, the CDR3 is TGTGCCAGCAGTTCCCCGGGACTAATCGGCTACACCTTC.

This clone was observed a handful of times. The chain has TRBV4-1 and TRBJ1-2; no clear D. The germline V and J ends were trimmed by 4 bases and 8 bases, with 17 bases remaining between them. The CDR3 runs 14 residues. Germline assignment: CDR1 MGHRA and CDR2 YSYEKL. The CDR3 loop is CASSPPVRHVGYTF. The CDR3 DNA sequence: TGCGCCAGCAGCCCCCCGGTTCGCCATGTCGGCTACACCTTC.

This sequence joins TRBV9 and TRBJ2-7; a possible D gene is TRBD2 (6 bases). The CDR3 totals 15 residues. Looked up from germline, CDR1 is SGDLS and CDR2 is YYNGEE. Trimming removed 2 bases at V and 2 bases at J, with 14 bases between. The chain's CDR3 is CASSVSGDFTYEQYF. The CDR3 DNA is TGTGCCAGCAGCGTTAGCGGCGATTTCACCTACGAGCAGTACTTC. The entire variable domain, with the rest obtained from reference TRBV9 and TRBJ2-7, is as follows: DSGVTQTPKHLITATGQRVTLRCSPRSGDLSVYWYQQSLDQGLQFLIQYYNGEERAKGNILERFSAQQFPDLHSELNLSSLELGDSALYFCASSVSGDFTYEQYFGPGTRLTVT.